Sequencing of this T cell receptor (beta chain) was carried out in a study of high-grade serous ovarian cancer treatment subgroups. Overall study context: Mean per sample: around 14,000 reads, around 7,100 unique TCR beta rearrangements.

The tumor samples were collected prior to definitive surgery or chemotherapy. General study points: Clonal relatedness tracked neoantigen level, and by trend copy number and mutation load. Same-patient tumor repertoires overlapped at about 0.1 to 0.79; different patients barely overlapped. The analyses considered CDR3 and ignored CDR1 and CDR2.

Data came from immunoSEQ multiplex PCR; TCRdb stores just in-frame clones and leaves some out. The sample gives more than 35,000 clones, 79% of which show up once; 3.1% is in the top ten. The CDR3 is 16 residues long. Deletions cut 1 base from V and 10 bases from J, with 21 bases between. Per germline, CDR1 SGHTS and CDR2 YDEGEE. As regards this clone: Its antigen remains unknown.

The sequencing input was tumor tissue. The clonotype originates from a human donor with high-grade serous ovarian cancer. The chain is built from TRBV5-8 and TRBJ2-1; D might be TRBD2 (6 bases). The DNA of the CDR3 is TGTGCCAGCAGCTTGCCCGGGGGTCCCCTTGAAGGAGAGCAGTTCTTC. It translates to CASSLPGGPLEGEQFF.